The rows below give T cell receptor beta chains drawn from one sample of a study of siplizumab effects on memory and regulatory T cells. TCRdb's table, derived via immunoSEQ multiplex PCR, lists solely in-frame clones and lacks some. The sample contains some 100,000 clones, 92% of which appear only once. What was sequenced was Tregs sorted from blood. The receptors stem from a human donor in good health. The CDR3 runs from the conserved cysteine through the conserved F or W. A D gene is named only where the DNA matches it firmly. Some rows have no size entry. The others give once, few or many, or a class for an expanded clone.

>TRBD2|TRBV13|TRBJ2-3|-
TGTGCCAGCAGCTTCCGGACTAGCGGGTTCACAGATACGCAGTATTTT
CASSFRTSGFTDTQYF
>-|TRBV2|TRBJ1-2|-
TGTGCCAGCAATCGGGCAGAAATTAACTATGGCTACACCTTC
CASNRAEINYGYTF
>TRBD2|TRBV30|TRBJ2-5|-
TGTGCCTGGAGTGTAAGGGGTAGCGGGACTTTCGAGACCCAGTACTTC
CAWSVRGSGTFETQYF
>-|TRBV5-1|TRBJ1-2|-
TGCGCCAGCAGCTTGGTACACAGGAACTATGGCTACACCTTC
CASSLVHRNYGYTF
>-|TRBV19|TRBJ2-5|-
TGTGCCAGTAGTTTAGGGAATCAAGAGACCCAGTACTTC
CASSLGNQETQYF
>TRBD2|TRBV28|TRBJ2-1|-
TGTGCCAGCAGTTTTCCTAGCGGGAGTCTATATGAGCAGTTCTTC
CASSFPSGSLYEQFF
>-|TRBV4-1|TRBJ1-2|-
TGCGCCAGCAGCCAAAAACCAAACTATGGCTACACCTTC
CASSQKPNYGYTF
>-|TRBV4-1|TRBJ1-5|-
TGCGCCAGCAGCCAAGATCTTTGGGGAGGGTTCAATCAGCCCCAGCATTTT
CASSQDLWGGFNQPQHF
>-|TRBV7-8|TRBJ1-2|-
TGTGCCAGCAGCTCCTTGGGAGGGCTCGGCTACACCTTC
CASSSLGGLGYTF
>-|TRBV15|TRBJ2-3|-
TGTGCCACCAGCAGAGGAGGGGCAGGCGGGGCAGATACGCAGTATTTT
CATSRGGAGGADTQYF
>-|TRBV19|TRBJ2-7|-
TGTGCCAGTAGTCCCCAGACAGGCTACGAGCAGTACTTC
CASSPQTGYEQYF
>-|TRBV10-1|TRBJ2-5|once
TGCGCCAGCAGTGAGTTTGGACGAGAAGAGACCCAGTACTTC
CASSEFGREETQYF
>-|TRBV28|TRBJ2-5|-
TGTGCCAGCAGAAATAATGGAGAGACCCAGTACTTC
CASRNNGETQYF
>-|TRBV25-1|TRBJ2-6|-
TGTGCCAGCAGCCGGTTCGGGGGCTCTGGGGCCAACGTCCTGACTTTC
CASSRFGGSGANVLTF
>-|TRBV5-1|TRBJ2-1|-
TGCGCCAGCAGCTTGGCCGCTTGGGAGCGAGCCGTTAATGAGCAGTTCTTC
CASSLAAWERAVNEQFF
>-|TRBV19|TRBJ1-1|-
TGTGCCAGTAGGCAGACACAGAACACTGAAGCTTTCTTT
CASRQTQNTEAFF
>TRBD2|TRBV5-1|TRBJ2-3|-
TGCGCCAGCAGTGAGGCTAGCGGGAGAAAGGATACGCAGTATTTT
CASSEASGRKDTQYF
>TRBD2|TRBV7-8|TRBJ2-7|-
TGTGCCAGCACCTTCTCCGGGACTAGCTACGAGCAGTACTTC
CASTFSGTSYEQYF
>-|TRBV18|TRBJ1-2|-
TGTGCCAGCTCACCGGCAGACTCCTATGGCTACACCTTC
CASSPADSYGYTF
>-|TRBV5-5|TRBJ1-3|-
TGTGCCAGCAGCTTGGGAACAGGGTCAAGGCAATACACCATATATTTT
CASSLGTGSRQYTIYF
>-|TRBV4-2|TRBJ2-1|-
TGTGCCAGCAGCCAAGAACCCTTGGCGCTAACCGCCAGAAGCCCCTACAATGAGCAGTTCTTC
CASSQEPLALTARSPYNEQFF
>-|TRBV5-6|TRBJ2-2|-
TGTGCCAGCAGCTTTAGACGGAGGAACACCGGGGAGCTGTTTTTT
CASSFRRRNTGELFF
>TRBD1|TRBV5-1|TRBJ2-1|-
TGCGCCAGCAGTGACAGGGTGGCGAATGAGCAGTTCTTC
CASSDRVANEQFF